The 27 T cell receptor beta chains below come from one sample, sequenced in a study of blood T cell repertoires in COVID-19. Assay: immunoSEQ multiplex PCR; the TCRdb copy retains only in-frame clones and omits some. The data show 100,000 to 150,000 clones, approximately 87% seen once. The sequencing sample was made of peripheral blood. The receptors derive from a man between 65 and 85 years old who had recovered from COVID-19.

Comment on this clone: Different DNA sequences within this sample yield the same CDR3. The genes are TRBV6-5 and TRBJ1-3; no definite D call. Germline CDR1 MNHEY, CDR2 SVGAGI. V shed 5 bases and J shed 3 bases, with 8 bases lying between them. The length of the CDR3 is 13 residues. CDR3 sequence reads: CASSLTGGNTIYF. For the CDR3, the DNA is TGTGCCAGCAGTCTCACGGGTGGAAACACCATATATTTT.

The CDR3 DNA reads as TGTGCCACCAGGGGACAGCCGAACACTGAAGCTTTCTTT. Translated: CATRGQPNTEAFF. The chain is built from TRBV24-1 and TRBJ1-1, with 7 bases aligning to TRBD1. Unmatched junction bases numbered 2, after V lost 7 bases and J lost 1 base. Germline V gives CDR1 KGHDR, CDR2 SFDVKD. The CDR3 totals 13 residues.

J is TRBJ1-5 and V is TRBV19; 9 bases are shared with TRBD1. CDR1 is LNHDA and CDR2 is SQIVND in the germline V gene (reference sequence). CDR3 length: 15 amino acids. Trimming cost V 4 bases and J 7 bases; bases outside gene matches: 8. The CDR3 region is CASSTVDRGGQPQHF. CDR3 nucleotides: TGTGCCAGTAGTACTGTGGACAGGGGAGGCCAGCCCCAGCATTTT.

V usage is TRBV18 and J usage is TRBJ1-2; D is ambiguous. Germline CDR1 is KGHSH and CDR2 is LQKENI. The V end was cut by 4 bases, the J end by 2 bases, with 8 bases between. The CDR3 extends over 13 amino acids. CDR3 DNA sequence: TGTGCCAGCTCACGGTCGGGGAACTATGGCTACACCTTC. It translates to CASSRSGNYGYTF.

The chain joins TRBV7-9 to TRBJ1-6, with 7 bases identical to TRBD1. The CDR3 runs to 15 residues. Germline V CDR1 and CDR2: SEHNR, FQNEAQ (reference sequence). The junction had 3 bases not matched to a gene; V was cut back by 5 bases and J by 2 bases. CDR3 nucleotide sequence: TGTGCCAGCAGCGCGGGACAGACCTATAATTCACCCCTCCACTTT. It encodes CASSAGQTYNSPLHF. Full variable domain (remainder filled in from reference TRBV7-9 and TRBJ1-6): DTGVSQNPRHKITKRGQNVTFRCDPISEHNRLYWYRQTLGQGPEFLTYFQNEAQLEKSRLLSDRFSAERPKGSFSTLEIQRTEQGDSAMYLCASSAGQTYNSPLHFGNGTRLTVT.

The CDR3 spells CASSTRQAHYNTGELFF. CDR3 coding DNA: TGTGCCAGCAGCACGCGACAGGCCCATTATAACACCGGGGAGCTGTTTTTT. This chain connects TRBV7-8 to TRBJ2-2; TRBD1 is a possible D gene (6 bases). This CDR3 is 17 amino acids long. The germline gives CDR1 SGHVS, CDR2 FQNEAQ. Trimming pared 5 bases from V and 2 bases from J, leaving 18 bases between.

This clone has more than one count but fewer than ten. The genes are TRBV6-2 or TRBV6-3 and TRBJ1-2, with 7 bases matching TRBD1. Per the germline V gene, CDR1 is MNHEY and CDR2 is SVGEGT. Trimming took 4 bases from V and 8 from J; bases not matched to a gene: 10. The CDR3 totals 14 residues. CDR3 sequence: CASSSADRVIGYTF. The CDR3 DNA reads as TGTGCCAGCAGTTCCGCTGACAGGGTAATAGGCTACACCTTC.

This clone has just one count. A single base separates this from a much larger clone, so it may be a read error. This specimen includes other DNA sequences encoding the same CDR3. This rearrangement joins TRBV12-3 or TRBV12-4 to TRBJ1-1; D is perhaps TRBD1 (6 bases). The CDR3 is 13 amino acids. The V and J ends lost 9 bases and 6 bases respectively, with 17 bases between them. The CDR3 nucleotides read TGTGCCAGTAGTGGACAGATAGAGTCTGAAGCTTTCTTT. It translates to CASSGQIESEAFF.

This chain joins TRBV28 and TRBJ1-2, with TRBD1 matching 8 bases. This CDR3 comprises 15 residues. CDR1 and CDR2 from the germline V gene are MDHEN and SYDVKM. The junction had 16 bases not matched to a gene; V was cut back by 10 bases and J by 6 bases. CDR3 in DNA: TGTGCCACCCCCCTCGGCCGACAGGGGAGAGATGGCTACACCTTC. Encoded protein: CATPLGRQGRDGYTF.

This clone was seen more than once but under ten times. The rearrangement uses TRBV7-9 and TRBJ2-2, with TRBD2 as a possible D gene (7 bases). The CDR3 is 16 residues long. With 7 bases removed from V and 4 bases from J, the gap between germline ends came to 19 bases. The germline V gene encodes CDR1 SEHNR and CDR2 FQNEAQ (reference sequence). CDR3 in amino acids: CASIAKQGGSTGELFF. In DNA form, the CDR3 reads TGTGCCAGCATCGCCAAACAGGGAGGGTCCACCGGGGAGCTGTTTTTT.

The V call is TRBV9, the J call TRBJ1-2; the match to TRBD1 covers 7 bases. Germline-derived CDR1 and CDR2 are SGDLS and YYNGEE. The V gene end was trimmed by 3 bases and the J gene end by 4 bases; junction bases not matched to a gene: 3. This CDR3 contains 13 residues. The CDR3, as DNA: TGTGCCAGCAGCGGGGACAGATCCTATGGCTACACCTTC. Translating gives CASSGDRSYGYTF. The full variable domain, in which reference TRBV9 and TRBJ1-2 provide the parts outside the CDR3, is DSGVTQTPKHLITATGQRVTLRCSPRSGDLSVYWYQQSLDQGLQFLIQYYNGEERAKGNILERFSAQQFPDLHSELNLSSLELGDSALYFCASSGDRSYGYTFGSGTRLTVV.

DNA for the CDR3: TGTGCCAGCAGCTTGTTGGCGGAAAATCAGCCCCAGCATTTT. Its translation is CASSLLAENQPQHF. This sequence joins TRBV5-5 and TRBJ1-5; no clear D gene. Trimming left V 1 base short and J 4 bases short, with 9 bases between. The CDR3 runs to 14 residues. The germline CDR1 and CDR2 sequences are SGHKS and YYEKEE (reference sequence).

V usage is TRBV7-9 and J usage is TRBJ2-5, with D perhaps matching TRBD2 (5 bases). This CDR3 region has 17 residues. Trimming took 1 base from V and 1 from J, leaving 16 bases between them. Germline assignment: CDR1 SEHNR and CDR2 FQNEAQ (reference sequence). As DNA, the CDR3 is TGTGCCAGCAGCTTAGTTTCGGGAATACTGACCCAAGAGACCCAGTACTTC. This encodes CASSLVSGILTQETQYF.

The chain couples TRBV7-3 to TRBJ2-5; TRBD1 might be the D (5 bases). There are 13 residues in the CDR3. Germline CDR1 SGHTA, CDR2 FQGTGA. V lost 1 base, J lost 2 bases, and 5 bases lay in between. The CDR3 DNA reads as TGTGCCAGCAGCTTAAGACAGCAAGAGACCCAGTACTTC. This translates into CASSLRQQETQYF.

The DNA of the CDR3 is TGTGCCAGCAGTGGTACAGGGCTTGGCTACACCTTC. Protein sequence: CASSGTGLGYTF. The gene calls are TRBV6-2 or TRBV6-3 and TRBJ1-2, with a tentative D call TRBD1 (6 bases). Trimming took 5 bases from V and 7 from J, leaving 11 bases between them. The CDR3 is 12 residues long. Germline CDR1 and CDR2: MNHEY and SVGEGT.

This clone was observed a single time. The chain has TRBV27 and TRBJ2-1; tentative D call: TRBD1 (7 bases). Trimming left V 5 bases short and J 4 bases short, with 18 bases between. The CDR3 sequence is 16 residues long. Germline CDR1 is MNHEY and CDR2 is SMNVEV (reference sequence). The CDR3 loop is CASSLLAGTEYNEQFF. The CDR3 bases are TGTGCCAGCAGTCTACTAGCCGGGACAGAGTACAATGAGCAGTTCTTC.

This rearrangement joins TRBV24-1 to TRBJ2-1, with 10 bases fitting TRBD2. In germline, CDR1 is KGHDR, CDR2 SFDVKD. CDR3 length: 16 amino acids. V shed 4 bases, J shed 6 bases, and the junction held 8 bases outside the gene matches. The CDR3 protein is CATSDPTSGALNEQFF. CDR3 nucleotides: TGTGCCACCAGTGACCCCACTAGCGGGGCCCTCAATGAGCAGTTCTTC.

The V and J genes are TRBV2 and TRBJ1-2; tentative D call: TRBD1 (5 bases). The CDR3 consists of 11 residues. V was pared by 6 bases and J by 8 bases, with 10 bases between. The germline V gene encodes CDR1 SNHLY and CDR2 FYNNEI. DNA for the CDR3: TGTGCCAGCAGGTGGGGCTCAGGCTACACCTTC. Residues: CASRWGSGYTF.

As DNA, the CDR3 is TGTGCCAGCAGCTTGGGGGGCGGCACAGATACGCAGTATTTT. Protein sequence: CASSLGGGTDTQYF. The genes are TRBV5-8 and TRBJ2-3; D is possibly TRBD1 (5 bases). Germline loops: CDR1 SGHTS, CDR2 YDEGEE. This CDR3 spans 14 amino acids. The V end was cut by 0 bases, the J end by 1 base, with 6 bases between.

The genes are TRBV15 and TRBJ2-7, with 8 nucleotides matching TRBD1. V lost 5 bases, J lost 3 bases, and 6 bases stayed unmatched. The germline V gene encodes CDR1 LNHNV and CDR2 YYDKDF (reference sequence). The CDR3 runs to 14 residues. This chain's CDR3 is CATSFNRGYYEQYF. The DNA for the CDR3 is TGTGCCACCAGCTTCAACAGGGGGTACTACGAGCAGTACTTC.

V usage is TRBV3-1 (or the pseudogene TRBV3-2) and J usage is TRBJ1-1, with 9 bases fitting TRBD1. CDR1 is LGHDT, CDR2 YNNKEL, per germline (reference sequence). The V and J ends lost 4 bases and 3 bases, in that order; junction bases with no gene match: 3. CDR3 length: 14 residues. The CDR3 DNA follows: TGTGCCAGCAGCCGACAGGGGGTGGACACTGAAGCTTTCTTT. It codes for CASSRQGVDTEAFF.

This clone was counted once. V is TRBV27 and J is TRBJ1-1; D might be TRBD1 (5 bases). The CDR3 contains 13 residues. Trimming pared 1 base from V and 5 bases from J, leaving 8 bases between. Germline CDR1 and CDR2: MNHEY and SMNVEV (reference sequence). CDR3 region: CASSLFQGTEAFF. In nucleotides, the CDR3 is TGTGCCAGCAGTTTATTCCAGGGAACTGAAGCTTTCTTT.

CDR3 protein: CASSLGLYGGGNTIYF. The CDR3 DNA sequence: TGCGCCAGCAGCTTGGGGCTATACGGGGGAGGAAACACCATATATTTT. This chain joins TRBV5-1 and TRBJ1-3; possibly TRBD1 for D (5 bases). The length of the CDR3 is 16 residues. CDR1 is SGHRS, CDR2 YFSETQ, per germline. Trimming removed 0 bases at V and 4 bases at J, with 14 bases between.

A single count supports this clone. The chain carries TRBV12-3 or TRBV12-4 and TRBJ2-1, with D perhaps TRBD1 or TRBD2 (5 bases each). The CDR3 totals 13 residues. V was cut by 10 bases and J by 3 bases, with 13 bases left in between. The CDR3 loop is CATRDRDYNEQFF. The CDR3 coding sequence is TGTGCCACCAGGGACCGGGACTACAATGAGCAGTTCTTC.

V usage is TRBV10-3 and J usage is TRBJ2-3, with D unresolved. V dropped 6 bases and J dropped 1 base, with 2 bases sitting between them. The CDR3 runs to 11 residues. Germline-derived CDR1 and CDR2 are ENHRY and SYGVKD. The CDR3 loop is CAISGTDTQYF. CDR3 DNA sequence: TGTGCCATCAGCGGCACAGATACGCAGTATTTT.

This clone occurred a few times. The chain joins TRBV18 to TRBJ2-5, with 9 bases aligning to TRBD1. Germline values: CDR1 KGHSH, CDR2 LQKENI. Losses at the gene ends were 3 bases for V and 5 bases for J; bases not matched to a gene: 10. The CDR3 has 16 amino acids. The CDR3 coding sequence is TGTGCCAGCTCACCGTCGGGGACAGGGCGCAGGGAGACCCAGTACTTC. Its translation is CASSPSGTGRRETQYF.

In this sample, this clone turned up once. The genes are TRBV11-2 and TRBJ1-6, with 7 bases fitting TRBD1. The junction had 8 bases not matched to a gene; V was cut back by 3 bases and J by 3 bases. CDR3 length: 17 residues. Germline values: CDR1 SGHAT, CDR2 FQNNGV. The CDR3 DNA reads as TGTGCCAGCAGCTTCGGGACAGAAAGGAACTATAATTCACCCCTCCACTTT. Its protein product is CASSFGTERNYNSPLHF.